These T cell receptor beta chains were read from a single sample in a study of CD8 T cells in Susac syndrome. In TCRdb, the immunoSEQ multiplex PCR reads were re-called with MiXCR into one record per CDR3 protein. The data show approximately 150,000 distinct CDR3 sequences, with about 91% seen just once and approximately 0.073% held by the top ten. Sequencing was carried out using CD4+ T cells from PBMCs. These receptors were obtained from a human donor in good health. The conserved cysteine and the conserved F or W are not part of the CDR3 here.

v_call cdr3_aa
TRBV3-1 ASSPRTELI
TRBV30 AWSVWGLNTEAF
TRBV7-6 ASSLQTGTESYEQY
TRBV5-1 ASSPATEGYGYT
TRBV18 ASSPAGTGTEVF
TRBV18 ASSPWPSGSYEQY
TRBV10-2 ASLGQVNTEAF
TRBV7-9 ASSWGGARNTEAF
TRBV28 ASSSWTGEQY
TRBV5-1 ASRKTGFFQTQY
TRBV5-1 ASSLASLNVNYGYT
TRBV29-1 SVAPQGNTEAF
TRBV2 AGVGADRDTQY
TRBV10-3 AIGTDSNQPQH
TRBV24-1 ATSDPPGPKSNTGELF
TRBV28 ASSRTGASFSGANVLT
TRBV14 ASSQHPLRAF
TRBV7-3 ASSSSGSRLEEQF
TRBV20-1 SAETGYGYT
TRBV19 ASNPGSYNEQF
TRBV29-1 SVQKGNGADTQY
TRBV6-2/TRBV6-3 ASRPQLGRLNTGELF
TRBV19 ASSTVGASYEQY
TRBV18 ASSPGHDSPLH
TRBV30 AWKRSNTEAF
TRBV5-4 ASSLERAVNTEAF
TRBV2 ASSRGPLRGTEAF
TRBV20-1 SARTGADTTNEKLF
TRBV20-1 SARDIRSGGGSQETQY
TRBV29-1 SAKGTSLTDTQY
TRBV7-7 ASSPTGSGEQF
TRBV24-1 ATSDRTLAQETQY
TRBV19 ASSINPRYSNQPQH
TRBV6-2/TRBV6-3 ASRPSGQENTGELF
TRBV19 ASILGVYEQY
TRBV5-1 ASSNGQGALSGEQY
TRBV18 ASSPYFLGGEQY
TRBV20-1 SATTSASGRGAGGEQY
TRBV5-1 ASSFGPGNTEAF
TRBV29-1 SAHDRDDTEAF
TRBV5-4 ASSTLDRYEQY
TRBV12-3/TRBV12-4 ASSPGAEGTGTQY
TRBV19 ASSLQNGRSGANVLT
TRBV5-1 ASSWGDANTGELF
TRBV2 ASRDRSGQPQH
TRBV7-9 ASSGGDRGIYEQY
TRBV14 ASSRRSTYEQY
TRBV9 ASSYPSGTGLGEQY